One and the same sample provided the 9 T cell receptor beta chains below, sequenced in a study of T-cell memory formation after mild COVID-19. TCRdb analysed the 5' RACE reads with MiXCR anew, one entry per CDR3 protein. The repertoire holds under 110,000 distinct CDR3 sequences, with approximately 17% as singletons. Sequencing input: PBMCs or a T cell subset sorted from them (not recorded which). These receptors were taken from an adult woman who had mild COVID-19 (a few samples of this study predate the infection). Cell type and time point are not known.

CDR3 nucleotides: TGTGCCACCAGTGATTTGGACAGGGGTCATGGCTACACCTTC. It specifies CATSDLDRGHGYTF. The chain couples TRBV24-1 to TRBJ1-2; the match to TRBD1 covers 8 bases. The CDR3 is 14 amino acids. The V gene end was trimmed by 0 bases and the J gene end by 6 bases; junction bases not matched to a gene: 2. Germline V gene data show CDR1 as KGHDR and CDR2 as SFDVKD.

The chain uses TRBV7-2 and TRBJ2-1; perhaps TRBD2 as D (5 bases). Germline V gives CDR1 SGHTA, CDR2 FQGNSA. This CDR3 has 13 amino acids. The germline V and J ends were trimmed by 3 bases and 5 bases, with 8 bases remaining between them. Here the CDR3 DNA reads TGTGCCAGCAGCTTTAGCGTGAACAATGAGCAGTTCTTC. The encoded protein is CASSFSVNNEQFF.

The chain recombines TRBV20-1 with TRBJ2-7, with D maybe TRBD2 (5 bases). Trimming cost V 0 bases and J 2 bases, with 20 bases left between them. Germline values: CDR1 DFQATT, CDR2 SNEGSKA (reference sequence). This CDR3 is built from 17 residues. The CDR3 reads CSARDIQFMDSTYEQYF. CDR3 DNA: TGCAGTGCTAGAGACATTCAGTTTATGGACTCTACCTACGAGCAGTACTTC.

This clonotype occurred a few times. The chain employs TRBV6-6 and TRBJ2-2, with TRBD1 identical over 12 bases. Trimming at V came to 2 bases and at J to 7 bases, leaving 14 bases not matched to a gene. Per the germline V gene, CDR1 is MNHNY and CDR2 is SVGAGI (reference sequence). The CDR3 sequence is 19 residues long. The DNA for the CDR3 is TGTGCCAGCAGTTACAACGTACCCGGGACAGGGGGCGTGGGCGGGGAGCTGTTTTTT. Protein product: CASSYNVPGTGGVGGELFF.

V and J are TRBV9 and TRBJ2-2; D gene uncertain. Looked up from germline, CDR1 is SGDLS and CDR2 is YYNGEE. V was trimmed by 1 base and J by 4 bases, leaving 11 bases between them. The CDR3 loop spans 15 amino acids. In DNA, the CDR3 is TGTGCCAGCAGCGTATCAACAGCGAGCACCGGGGAGCTGTTTTTT. It encodes CASSVSTASTGELFF. The entire variable domain, with the rest obtained from reference TRBV9 and TRBJ2-2, is as follows: DSGVTQTPKHLITATGQRVTLRCSPRSGDLSVYWYQQSLDQGLQFLIQYYNGEERAKGNILERFSAQQFPDLHSELNLSSLELGDSALYFCASSVSTASTGELFFGEGSRLTVL.

Many counts were recorded for this clonotype. The chain is built from TRBV7-3 and TRBJ2-3, with 12 bases fitting TRBD2. Germline assignment: CDR1 SGHTA and CDR2 FQGTGA. CDR3 length: 16 amino acids. V was clipped by 3 bases and J by 2 bases; unmatched bases: 3. The DNA of the CDR3 is TGTGCCAGCAGCTTGGCTAGCGGGAGGGCCACAGATACGCAGTATTTT. Translated: CASSLASGRATDTQYF. The full variable domain, with the rest looked up from reference TRBV7-3 and TRBJ2-3, is GAGVSQTPSNKVTEKGKYVELRCDPISGHTALYWYRQSLGQGPEFLIYFQGTGAADDSGLPNDRFFAVRPEGSVSTLKIQRTERGDSAVYLCASSLASGRATDTQYFGPGTRLTVL.

V is TRBV4-1 and J is TRBJ2-6, with 10 nucleotides matching TRBD2. V was clipped by 7 bases and J by 0 bases; unmatched bases: 18. The CDR3 runs 21 residues. Germline V gene data show CDR1 as MGHRA and CDR2 as YSYEKL. The CDR3, as DNA: TGCGCCAGCACCTCCCTCGGGACTAGCGAGAGTTCTACCTCTGGGGCCAACGTCCTGACTTTC. Amino acids: CASTSLGTSESSTSGANVLTF.

The V and J genes are TRBV19 and TRBJ1-3, with a weak D call TRBD1 (5 bases). The CDR3 totals 17 residues. The V and J ends lost 0 bases and 3 bases respectively, with 15 bases between them. Germline V gene sequence: CDR1 LNHDA, CDR2 SQIVND (reference sequence). CDR3 nucleotide sequence: TGTGCCAGTAGTATAGACGCCGGGACGTCTCGTGGAAACACCATATATTTT. Translating gives CASSIDAGTSRGNTIYF.

A few counts support this clonotype. V and J are TRBV12-3 or TRBV12-4 and TRBJ1-1; D ambiguous. The V gene lost 6 bases and the J gene lost 7 bases, with 12 bases spanning the gap. This CDR3 has 12 residues. DNA of the CDR3: TGTGCCAGCAGATCCGGGTCCCATGAAGCTTTCTTT. It translates to CASRSGSHEAFF.